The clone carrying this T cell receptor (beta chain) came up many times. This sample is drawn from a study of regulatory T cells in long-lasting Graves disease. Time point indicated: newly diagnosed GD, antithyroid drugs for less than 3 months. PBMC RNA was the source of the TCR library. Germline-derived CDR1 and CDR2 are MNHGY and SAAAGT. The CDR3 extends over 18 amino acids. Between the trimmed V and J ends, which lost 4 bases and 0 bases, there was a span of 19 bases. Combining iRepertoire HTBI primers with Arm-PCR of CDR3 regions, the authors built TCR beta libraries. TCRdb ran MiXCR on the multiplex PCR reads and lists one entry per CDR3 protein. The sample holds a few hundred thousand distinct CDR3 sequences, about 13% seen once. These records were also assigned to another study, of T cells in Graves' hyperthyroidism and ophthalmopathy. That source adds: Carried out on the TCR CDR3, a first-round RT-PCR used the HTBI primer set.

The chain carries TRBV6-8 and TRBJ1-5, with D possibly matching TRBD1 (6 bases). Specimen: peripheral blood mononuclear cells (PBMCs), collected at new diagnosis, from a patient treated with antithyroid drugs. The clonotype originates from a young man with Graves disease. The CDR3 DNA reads TGTGCCAGCAGTTTAGGCCCACTTCGACAGGATAGCAATCAGCCCCAGCATTTT. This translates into CASSLGPLRQDSNQPQHF.